The 17 T cell receptor beta chains below come from one sample, sequenced in a study of control samples from healthy donors and cancer patients. The data were produced by immunoSEQ multiplex PCR, yet TCRdb's version contains in-frame clones alone and is incomplete. This repertoire shows 100,000 to 120,000 clones, 83% found once; its top ten account for about 13%. Sequencing input: blood. These receptors came from a woman aged 50 to 60 in good health.

The chain recombines TRBV2 with TRBJ2-4, with D unresolved. The CDR3 totals 16 residues. V lost 7 bases and J 0 bases, leaving 16 bases between the germline ends. Germline CDR1 is SNHLY and CDR2 is FYNNEI. CDR3 nucleotides: TGTGCCAGCAAATCGCCCAGCACCCTAGCCAAAAACATTCAGTACTTC. This encodes CASKSPSTLAKNIQYF.

The V call is TRBV6-5, the J call TRBJ1-1; a weak D match, TRBD1 (6 bases). Germline V gives CDR1 MNHEY, CDR2 SVGAGI. The CDR3 spans 14 residues. Trimming removed 6 bases from V and 1 base from J, with 12 bases in between. In DNA, the CDR3 is TGTGCCAGCAGAGGGGGAGAAAGGAACACTGAAGCTTTCTTT. Translation: CASRGGERNTEAFF.

The chain couples TRBV7-3 to TRBJ1-3; no clear D. The CDR3 totals 14 residues. Trimming stripped 5 bases from V and 7 bases from J, with 15 bases between. Germline V gene data show CDR1 as SGHTA and CDR2 as FQGTGA. CDR3 coding DNA: TGTGCCAGCAGCCGAAGCGGGCCCGGGAACACCATATATTTT. Translation: CASSRSGPGNTIYF. Full variable domain (outside the CDR3, taken from reference TRBV7-3 and TRBJ1-3): GAGVSQTPSNKVTEKGKYVELRCDPISGHTALYWYRQSLGQGPEFLIYFQGTGAADDSGLPNDRFFAVRPEGSVSTLKIQRTERGDSAVYLCASSRSGPGNTIYFGEGSWLTVV.

The chain carries TRBV6-1 and TRBJ1-2, with D hard to call. The CDR3 spans 13 residues. Trimming removed 2 bases from V and 4 bases from J, with 8 bases in between. Germline V CDR1 and CDR2: MNHNS, SASEGT. The CDR3 loop reads CASSESGFYGYTF. The CDR3 DNA follows: TGTGCCAGCAGTGAAAGCGGATTCTATGGCTACACCTTC.

This sequence joins TRBV5-1 and TRBJ2-5; 8 nucleotides align to TRBD1. Trimming cost V 4 bases and J 1 base; bases outside gene matches: 3. There are 14 residues in the CDR3. Germline values: CDR1 SGHRS, CDR2 YFSETQ. For the CDR3, the DNA is TGCGCCAGCAGCACCGGACAGGGCCAAGAGACCCAGTACTTC. Residues: CASSTGQGQETQYF. Combining the CDR3 with reference TRBV5-1 and TRBJ2-5 gives the whole variable domain KAGVTQTPRYLIKTRGQQVTLSCSPISGHRSVSWYQQTPGQGLQFLFEYFSETQRNKGNFPGRFSGRQFSNSRSEMNVSTLELGDSALYLCASSTGQGQETQYFGPGTRLLVL.

This clone was counted only a few times. This chain joins TRBV4-1 and TRBJ2-5; TRBD2 might be the D (5 bases). Trimming removed 3 bases from V and 2 bases from J, with 7 bases in between. Germline loops: CDR1 MGHRA, CDR2 YSYEKL. The CDR3 is 13 amino acids. CDR3 residues: CASSHWRQETQYF. CDR3 in DNA: TGCGCCAGCAGCCATTGGAGGCAAGAGACCCAGTACTTC.

CDR3 nucleotide sequence: TGTGCCAGCAGCGTAGGGACAGGGGAATGGAACACTGAAGCTTTCTTT. Amino acid sequence: CASSVGTGEWNTEAFF. J is TRBJ1-1 and V is TRBV9, with 9 bases fitting TRBD1. Germline V gene data show CDR1 as SGDLS and CDR2 as YYNGEE. V shed 0 bases, J shed 1 base, and the junction held 4 bases outside the gene matches. The CDR3 is 16 amino acids. Based on the CDR3 plus reference TRBV9 and TRBJ1-1, the full variable domain is DSGVTQTPKHLITATGQRVTLRCSPRSGDLSVYWYQQSLDQGLQFLIQYYNGEERAKGNILERFSAQQFPDLHSELNLSSLELGDSALYFCASSVGTGEWNTEAFFGQGTRLTVV.

About this clone: This specimen includes other DNA sequences encoding the same CDR3. The chain recombines TRBV11-3 with TRBJ2-3; D may be TRBD2 (7 bases). This CDR3 is 15 amino acids long. CDR1 is SGHNT, CDR2 YENEEA, per germline. V lost 5 bases and J 6 bases, leaving 18 bases between the germline ends. The DNA of the CDR3 is TGTGCCAGCAGCACCCGACGAGGGGGGGACGATACGCAGTATTTT. It specifies CASSTRRGGDDTQYF.

This rearrangement joins TRBV7-9 to TRBJ1-1; 8 bases align to TRBD1. V lost 4 bases, J lost 4 bases, and 17 bases stayed unmatched. The CDR3 totals 18 residues. CDR1 is SEHNR and CDR2 is FQNEAQ in the germline V gene (reference sequence). The CDR3 region is CASSSPRAGGDLSTEAFF. The CDR3 bases are TGTGCCAGCAGCTCCCCCCGGGCAGGGGGCGATTTGAGCACTGAAGCTTTCTTT.

The genes are TRBV9 and TRBJ1-2; 7 bases agree with TRBD1. The V and J ends lost 4 bases and 4 bases, in that order; junction bases with no gene match: 10. The germline gives CDR1 SGDLS, CDR2 YYNGEE. The CDR3 totals 15 residues. The CDR3 loop reads CASSPHIQGFYGYTF. CDR3 in DNA: TGTGCCAGCAGCCCTCACATACAGGGGTTCTATGGCTACACCTTC.

The sample holds a few counts of this clone. The rearrangement uses TRBV19 and TRBJ1-1; no definite D call. CDR1 is LNHDA, CDR2 SQIVND, per germline (reference sequence). The CDR3 is 12 amino acids. Trimming shortened V by 5 bases and J by 9 bases, and 13 bases separated the two germline ends. The CDR3 here is CASSDAGVQAFF. CDR3 nucleotide sequence: TGTGCCAGTAGTGATGCCGGGGTCCAAGCTTTCTTT.

This clone occurred a few times. The V call is TRBV10-3, the J call TRBJ1-5; a possible D gene is TRBD1 (5 bases). CDR1 is ENHRY, CDR2 SYGVKD, per germline. This CDR3 region has 16 residues. V lost 1 base to trimming and J lost 0 bases, with 10 bases between them. The DNA of the CDR3 is TGTGCCATCAGTGAGTGGGGGATTGTTAGCAATCAGCCCCAGCATTTT. Translating gives CAISEWGIVSNQPQHF.

The gene calls are TRBV10-3 and TRBJ2-7; D may be TRBD1 (5 bases). The CDR3 covers 11 residues. V lost 7 bases and J 7 bases, leaving 11 bases between the germline ends. The germline V gene encodes CDR1 ENHRY and CDR2 SYGVKD. The CDR3 region is CAITQGLEQYF. The CDR3 nucleotides read TGTGCCATCACCCAGGGTTTAGAGCAGTACTTC.

The chain couples TRBV2 to TRBJ1-4; a possible D gene is TRBD1 (6 bases). The CDR3 is made up of 13 amino acids. The germline V gene has CDR1 SNHLY and CDR2 FYNNEI. Trimming stripped 9 bases from V and 7 bases from J, with 15 bases between. The CDR3 region has the DNA TGTGCCAGTCTTAAGGGGGGGATTGAAAAACTGTTTTTT. This translates into CASLKGGIEKLFF.

This clone was picked up a small number of times. This rearrangement joins TRBV7-9 to TRBJ2-5; D unclear. Trimming stripped 6 bases from V and 3 bases from J, with 14 bases between. CDR1 is SEHNR, CDR2 FQNEAQ, per germline (reference sequence). This CDR3 comprises 14 residues. The CDR3 sequence is CASSYAREEETQYF. The CDR3 region has the DNA TGTGCCAGCAGTTACGCACGAGAGGAAGAGACCCAGTACTTC.

This clone was detected only once. The rearrangement links TRBV12-3 or TRBV12-4 to TRBJ1-1; unclear D gene. With 4 bases removed from V and 5 bases from J, the gap between germline ends came to 5 bases. The CDR3 loop spans 11 amino acids. The CDR3 region has the DNA TGTGCCAGCAGTTCCGGGACTGAAGCTTTCTTT. It translates to CASSSGTEAFF.

This clone was detected a few times. The chain has TRBV5-6 and TRBJ1-4, with no clear D. The germline V gene encodes CDR1 SGHDT and CDR2 YYEEEE. Trimming took off 2 bases at V and 5 bases at J, with 16 bases between the two ends. This CDR3 is built from 16 residues. CDR3 loop: CASSFFLDGGNEKLFF. The CDR3, as DNA: TGTGCCAGCAGCTTCTTTTTGGACGGCGGGAATGAAAAACTGTTTTTT.